The 15 T cell receptor beta chains below all came from one sample that was sequenced in a study of blood T cell repertoires in COVID-19. The data were produced by immunoSEQ multiplex PCR, yet TCRdb's version contains in-frame clones alone and is incomplete. In the table there are roughly 130,000 clones, roughly 84% of which are singletons. The sequencing input was peripheral blood. These TCRs come from a woman aged 25 to 39 who had recovered from COVID-19.

The rearrangement joins TRBV3-1 (or the pseudogene TRBV3-2) to TRBJ1-2; 11 nucleotides align to TRBD1. The germline CDR1 and CDR2 sequences are LGHDT and YNNKEL (reference sequence). V dropped 0 bases and J dropped 4; count of bases not matched to a gene: 4. The CDR3 is 16 amino acids. In DNA, the CDR3 is TGTGCCAGCAGCCAAGACGAGGGACAGGGGGGCTATGGCTACACCTTC. Translated: CASSQDEGQGGYGYTF.

The chain carries TRBV10-3 and TRBJ2-5; D remains unclear. CDR1 is ENHRY, CDR2 SYGVKD, per germline. The CDR3 contains 17 residues. V lost 0 bases and J lost 1, with 15 bases in between. CDR3 nucleotide sequence: TGTGCCATCAGTGAGTCGGCTAGTGGAAGAAGCCAAGAGACCCAGTACTTC. Residues: CAISESASGRSQETQYF.

This clone was recorded a few times. The chain has TRBV7-8 and TRBJ2-5; D is perhaps TRBD2 (6 bases). The V and J ends lost 6 bases and 4 bases respectively, with 18 bases between them. This CDR3 has 15 amino acids. CDR1 is SGHVS and CDR2 is FQNEAQ in the germline V gene. CDR3 protein: CASRSGDSSGETQYF. In DNA form, the CDR3 reads TGTGCCAGCAGGTCGGGGGACTCAAGCGGAGAGACCCAGTACTTC.

This chain connects TRBV30 to TRBJ1-5; tentative D call: TRBD1 (5 bases). Germline V gene data show CDR1 as GTSNPN and CDR2 as SVGIG (reference sequence). This CDR3 contains 13 residues. The V end lost 2 bases, the J end lost 5 bases, and 10 bases lay between the germline ends. The CDR3, as DNA: TGTGCCTGGAGTAACGGGGGGTATCAGCCCCAGCATTTT. This codes for CAWSNGGYQPQHF.

The chain carries TRBV24-1 and TRBJ1-2; D gene unclear. CDR1 and CDR2 (germline): KGHDR, SFDVKD. V was shortened by 6 bases and J by 7 bases, with 11 bases between the two germline ends. The CDR3 runs to 12 residues. CDR3 sequence reads: CATSSRGSGYTF. The CDR3 region has the DNA TGTGCCACCAGTTCCCGCGGGAGTGGCTACACCTTC.

This chain joins TRBV27 and TRBJ1-2; no firm D call. V shed 6 bases and J shed 4 bases, with 21 bases lying between them. This CDR3 comprises 16 residues. Germline CDR1 MNHEY, CDR2 SMNVEV (reference sequence). The CDR3 loop reads CASRLKGVLDGYGYTF. CDR3 bases: TGTGCCAGCAGATTGAAGGGAGTGTTAGATGGCTATGGCTACACCTTC.

This chain connects TRBV3-1 (or the pseudogene TRBV3-2) to TRBJ2-2, with a tentative D call TRBD2 (6 bases). Germline V gene lookup returns CDR1 LGHDT and CDR2 YNNKEL (reference sequence). The CDR3 loop spans 16 amino acids. The ends were cut back, 1 base at V and 3 bases at J, with 12 bases in the middle. DNA of the CDR3: TGTGCCAGCAGCCAAGTGACTAGGGGCGACACCGGGGAGCTGTTTTTT. This encodes CASSQVTRGDTGELFF.

This rearrangement joins TRBV7-2 to TRBJ2-2; the match to TRBD1 covers 8 bases. The CDR3 totals 17 residues. Unmatched junction bases numbered 4, after V lost 1 base and J lost 0 bases. Germline values: CDR1 SGHTA, CDR2 FQGNSA. The CDR3 DNA is TGTGCCAGCAGCTTAGGCGGACAGGGCTCGAACACCGGGGAGCTGTTTTTT. Its translation: CASSLGGQGSNTGELFF.

The V and J genes are TRBV28 and TRBJ2-5; 9 nucleotides agree with TRBD1. In germline, CDR1 is MDHEN, CDR2 SYDVKM. The CDR3 extends over 13 amino acids. V was clipped by 9 bases and J by 4 bases; unmatched bases: 6. The CDR3 DNA reads TGTGCCAGTACAGGGGGCGGGAGAGAGACCCAGTACTTC. It specifies CASTGGGRETQYF.

In its sample, this clone was seen once. Other DNA sequences in the same sample also yield this CDR3. The genes are TRBV19 and TRBJ1-1; unclear D gene. The germline V gene has CDR1 LNHDA and CDR2 SQIVND (reference sequence). The CDR3 contains 14 residues. V shed 6 bases and J shed 1 base, with 12 bases lying between them. CDR3 sequence: CASSLPGGNTEAFF. The DNA for the CDR3 is TGTGCCAGTAGCCTCCCCGGCGGGAACACTGAAGCTTTCTTT.

This clone was observed many times. V is TRBV5-1 and J is TRBJ2-1, with TRBD1 matching 8 bases. Germline CDR1 reads SGHRS; CDR2 reads YFSETQ. The V segment lost 4 bases and the J segment 8 bases; nucleotides outside the gene matches: 11. The CDR3 runs 15 residues. This chain's CDR3 is CASSLGQGVGHEQFF. As DNA, the CDR3 is TGCGCCAGCAGCCTTGGACAGGGAGTGGGTCATGAGCAGTTCTTC.

This chain joins TRBV14 and TRBJ2-1; 9 bases line up with TRBD2. The germline gives CDR1 SGHDN, CDR2 FVKESK. CDR3 length: 19 residues. With 3 bases clipped from V and 0 bases from J, the junction kept 12 bases outside the gene matches. This chain's CDR3 is CASSHLPSGIPSSYNEQFF. The CDR3 coding sequence is TGTGCCAGCAGCCATTTGCCTAGCGGGATCCCAAGCTCCTACAATGAGCAGTTCTTC.

This chain links TRBV7-9 with TRBJ1-2, with TRBD1 identical over 8 bases. The germline CDR1 and CDR2 sequences are SEHNR and FQNEAQ (reference sequence). Trimming cost V 7 bases and J 3 bases; bases outside gene matches: 4. The CDR3 is 13 amino acids. In nucleotides, the CDR3 is TGTGCCAGCACCCCGACAGGGGACTATGGCTACACCTTC. Encoded protein: CASTPTGDYGYTF.

V gene TRBV27 combines with J gene TRBJ2-1, with no clear D. Germline CDR1 is MNHEY and CDR2 is SMNVEV (reference sequence). The V end lost 3 bases, the J end lost 5 bases, and 14 bases lay between the germline ends. The CDR3 loop spans 15 amino acids. CDR3 in DNA: TGTGCCAGCAGTTTGGAGTATTACGCTCACAATGAGCAGTTCTTC. Translated, it gives CASSLEYYAHNEQFF.

V gene TRBV27 combines with J gene TRBJ2-7, with 9 bases aligning to TRBD2. The CDR3 is made up of 13 amino acids. CDR1 and CDR2 from the germline V gene are MNHEY and SMNVEV (reference sequence). V trimming: 6 bases; J trimming: 6 bases; junction bases outside the gene matches: 6. CDR3 coding DNA: TGTGCCAGCAGGCGGGGGGGCTTAATCGAGCAGTACTTC. It is translated as CASRRGGLIEQYF.